The 5 T cell receptor beta chains in this list originate from one sample, sequenced in a study of blood T cell repertoires in COVID-19. Profiling relied on immunoSEQ multiplex PCR, and the TCRdb table lists in-frame clones only, not all of them. The sample has approximately 140,000 clones; less than 90% are singletons. Sequencing used PBMCs or T cells enriched from blood (not recorded which). The receptors come from a woman in her fifties or sixties who had recovered from COVID-19.

The chain recombines TRBV11-2 with TRBJ2-7; D may be TRBD1 (5 bases). The germline V and J ends were trimmed by 1 base and 0 bases, with 7 bases remaining between them. CDR1 and CDR2 (germline): SGHAT, FQNNGV. The CDR3 loop spans 14 amino acids. The chain's CDR3 is CASSLVQDSYEQYF. For the CDR3, the DNA is TGTGCCAGCAGCTTAGTACAGGACTCCTACGAGCAGTACTTC.

With respect to this clone: One end of the junction varies from germline; a read error may be responsible. The gene calls are TRBV7-7 and TRBJ2-5; TRBD2 might be the D (5 bases). The V gene's germline CDR1 is SSHAT and CDR2 FNYEAQ (reference sequence). The CDR3 runs to 13 residues. This chain's CDR3 is CASSLNPGETQYF. The CDR3 nucleotides are TGTGCTAGCAGCTTAAATCCGGGGGAGACCCAGTACTTC.

This clone was detected once. The rearrangement links TRBV10-1 to TRBJ2-2, with TRBD1 as a possible D gene (6 bases). Per the germline V gene, CDR1 is WNHNN and CDR2 is SYGVQD (reference sequence). CDR3 length: 14 amino acids. V was trimmed by 4 bases and J by 6 bases, leaving 12 bases between them. As DNA, the CDR3 is TGCGCCAGCAGTGGGTCACAGGGAGCCGGGGAGCTGTTTTTT. Its protein product is CASSGSQGAGELFF.

The chain carries TRBV11-2 and TRBJ2-7, with D possibly TRBD1 on 5 matching bases. Germline CDR1 is SGHAT and CDR2 is FQNNGV. The V gene lost 2 bases and the J gene lost 2 bases, with 10 bases spanning the gap. The CDR3 loop spans 14 amino acids. CDR3 amino acids: CASSLQQGPYEQYF. CDR3 coding DNA: TGTGCCAGCAGCTTACAGCAGGGTCCCTACGAGCAGTACTTC. Using reference TRBV11-2 and TRBJ2-7 for the parts outside the CDR3, the full variable domain is EAGVAQSPRYKIIEKRQSVAFWCNPISGHATLYWYQQILGQGPKLLIQFQNNGVVDDSQLPKDRFSAERLKGVDSTLKIQPAKLEDSAVYLCASSLQQGPYEQYFGPGTRLTVT.

The chain employs TRBV7-2 and TRBJ2-2; D is possibly TRBD2 (5 bases). Per germline, CDR1 SGHTA and CDR2 FQGNSA. Trimming cost V 5 bases and J 1 base, with 14 bases left between them. This CDR3 has 16 residues. The CDR3 loop is CASSPRDFGNTGELFF. CDR3 bases: TGTGCCAGCAGCCCACGGGATTTTGGGAACACCGGGGAGCTGTTTTTT. The variable domain in full, with the rest retrieved from reference TRBV7-2 and TRBJ2-2, is GAGVSQSPSNKVTEKGKDVELRCDPISGHTALYWYRQSLGQGLEFLIYFQGNSAPDKSGLPSDRFSAERTGGSVSTLTIQRTQQEDSAVYLCASSPRDFGNTGELFFGEGSRLTVL.